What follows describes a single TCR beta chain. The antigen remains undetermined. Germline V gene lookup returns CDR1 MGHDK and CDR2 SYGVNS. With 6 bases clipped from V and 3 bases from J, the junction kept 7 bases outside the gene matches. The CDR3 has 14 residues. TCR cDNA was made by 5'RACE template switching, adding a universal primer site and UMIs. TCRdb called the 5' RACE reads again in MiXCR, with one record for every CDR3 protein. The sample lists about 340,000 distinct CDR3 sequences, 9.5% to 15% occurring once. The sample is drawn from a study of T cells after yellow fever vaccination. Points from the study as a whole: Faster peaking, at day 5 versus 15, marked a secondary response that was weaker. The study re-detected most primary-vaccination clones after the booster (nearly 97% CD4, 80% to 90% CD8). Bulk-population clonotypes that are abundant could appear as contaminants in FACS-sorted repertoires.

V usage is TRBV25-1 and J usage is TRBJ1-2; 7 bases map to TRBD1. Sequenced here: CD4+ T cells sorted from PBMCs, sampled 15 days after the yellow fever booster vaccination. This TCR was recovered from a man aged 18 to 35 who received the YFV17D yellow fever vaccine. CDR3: CASSQPGTDYGYTF. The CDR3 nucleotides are TGTGCCAGCAGCCAGCCCGGGACAGACTATGGCTACACCTTC.